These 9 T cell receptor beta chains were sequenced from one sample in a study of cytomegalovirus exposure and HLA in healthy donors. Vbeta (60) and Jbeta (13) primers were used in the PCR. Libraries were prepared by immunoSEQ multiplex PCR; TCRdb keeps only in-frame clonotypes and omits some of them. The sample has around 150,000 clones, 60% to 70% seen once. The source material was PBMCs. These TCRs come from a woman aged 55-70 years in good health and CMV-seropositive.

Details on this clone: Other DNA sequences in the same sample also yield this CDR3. The CDR3 spells CASSSTIAVTYNEQFF. As DNA, the CDR3 is TGTGCCAGCAGCTCTACTATAGCTGTGACCTACAATGAGCAGTTCTTC. This sequence joins TRBV28 and TRBJ2-1; D remains unclear. This CDR3 has 16 residues. V lost 6 bases and J lost 2, with 17 bases in between. The germline CDR1 and CDR2 sequences are MDHEN and SYDVKM.

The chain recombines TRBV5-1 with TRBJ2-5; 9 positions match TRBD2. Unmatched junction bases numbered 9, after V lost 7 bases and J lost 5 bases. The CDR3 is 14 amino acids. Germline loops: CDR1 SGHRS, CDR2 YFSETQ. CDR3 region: CASSVGTSRETQYF. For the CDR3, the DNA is TGCGCCAGCTCAGTCGGGACTAGCAGGGAGACCCAGTACTTC.

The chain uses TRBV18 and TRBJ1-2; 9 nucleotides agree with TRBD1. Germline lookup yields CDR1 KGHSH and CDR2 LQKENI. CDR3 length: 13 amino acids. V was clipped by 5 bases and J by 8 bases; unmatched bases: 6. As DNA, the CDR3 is TGTGCCAGCTCAATAGGACAGGGGCAAGGCTACACCTTC. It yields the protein CASSIGQGQGYTF.

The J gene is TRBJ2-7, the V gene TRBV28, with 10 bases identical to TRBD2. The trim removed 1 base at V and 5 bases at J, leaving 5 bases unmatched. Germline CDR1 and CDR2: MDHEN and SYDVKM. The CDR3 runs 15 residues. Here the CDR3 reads CASSLSSGSFHEQYF. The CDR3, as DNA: TGTGCCAGCAGTTTATCTAGCGGGAGTTTCCACGAGCAGTACTTC.

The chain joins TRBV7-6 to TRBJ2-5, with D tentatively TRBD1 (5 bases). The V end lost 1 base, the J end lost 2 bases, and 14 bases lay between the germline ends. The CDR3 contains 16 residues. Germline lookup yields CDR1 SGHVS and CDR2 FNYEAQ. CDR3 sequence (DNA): TGTGCCAGCAGCTTAGATATTCGAGACAGACAAGAGACCCAGTACTTC. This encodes CASSLDIRDRQETQYF. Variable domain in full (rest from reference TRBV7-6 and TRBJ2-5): GAGVSQSPRYKVTKRGQDVALRCDPISGHVSLYWYRQALGQGPEFLTYFNYEAQQDKSGLPNDRFSAERPEGSISTLTIQRTEQRDSAMYRCASSLDIRDRQETQYFGPGTRLLVL.

In nucleotides, the CDR3 is TGTGCCAGCAGCGTACAGGGGGTACAAGGCTACACCTTC. Translated, it gives CASSVQGVQGYTF. This rearrangement joins TRBV2 to TRBJ1-2; TRBD1 matches at 8 bases. CDR1 is SNHLY and CDR2 is FYNNEI in the germline V gene. The CDR3 totals 13 residues. With 6 bases clipped from V and 8 bases from J, the junction kept 8 bases outside the gene matches.

The CDR3 coding sequence is TGTGCCAGCAGTCTCCAGGGGTACTCCTACGAGCAGTACTTC. It encodes CASSLQGYSYEQYF. The chain carries TRBV28 and TRBJ2-7, with D perhaps TRBD1 (6 bases). V dropped 5 bases and J dropped 0 bases, with 11 bases sitting between them. The CDR3 is 14 amino acids. The V gene's germline CDR1 is MDHEN and CDR2 SYDVKM. Full variable domain (remainder filled in from reference TRBV28 and TRBJ2-7): DVKVTQSSRYLVKRTGEKVFLECVQDMDHENMFWYRQDPGLGLRLIYFSYDVKMKEKGDIPEGYSVSREKKERFSLILESASTNQTSMYLCASSLQGYSYEQYFGPGTRLTVT.

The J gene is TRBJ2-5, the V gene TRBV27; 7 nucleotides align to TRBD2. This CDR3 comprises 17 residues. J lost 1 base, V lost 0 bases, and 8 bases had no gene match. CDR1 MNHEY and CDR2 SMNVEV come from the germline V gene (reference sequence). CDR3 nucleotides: TGTGCCAGCAGTTTATCGGCCCTAGCGGACCTCCAAGAGACCCAGTACTTC. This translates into CASSLSALADLQETQYF.

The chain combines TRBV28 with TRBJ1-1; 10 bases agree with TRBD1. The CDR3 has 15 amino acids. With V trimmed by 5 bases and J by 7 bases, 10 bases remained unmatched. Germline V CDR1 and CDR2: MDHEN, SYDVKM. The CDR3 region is CASSTTGTGAVEAFF. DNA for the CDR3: TGTGCCAGCAGTACCACCGGGACAGGGGCGGTTGAAGCTTTCTTT.